The 8 T cell receptor beta chains below were found in one sample sequenced in a study of cytomegalovirus exposure and HLA in healthy donors. It was with 60 Vbeta and 13 Jbeta primers that the PCR ran. Produced via immunoSEQ multiplex PCR; TCRdb's table is partial and in-frame only. The sample has 100,000 or so clones, approximately 88% seen once; the top ten hold around 1.9%. The sequenced material came from PBMCs. Source of these receptors: a man younger than 30 in good health and CMV-seronegative.

This sequence joins TRBV18 and TRBJ1-3, with D hard to call. Deletions cut 6 bases from V and 0 bases from J, with 9 bases between. The germline CDR1 and CDR2 sequences are KGHSH and LQKENI. The CDR3 is made up of 14 amino acids. CDR3 bases: TGTGCCAGCTCCCCGGGGAACTCTGGAAACACCATATATTTT. Its translation: CASSPGNSGNTIYF.

The chain links TRBV5-6 to TRBJ1-1, with D unresolved. This CDR3 has 14 residues. Germline loops: CDR1 SGHDT, CDR2 YYEEEE. V was cut by 1 base and J by 1 base, with 8 bases left in between. For the CDR3, the DNA is TGTGCCAGCAGCTTGAATCCGTCGAACACTGAAGCTTTCTTT. This sequence encodes CASSLNPSNTEAFF.

A few counts support this clone. The chain carries TRBV10-2 and TRBJ1-4; perhaps TRBD1 as D (5 bases). Germline values: CDR1 WSHSY, CDR2 SAAADI. Trimming took 0 bases from V and 0 from J, leaving 11 bases between them. This CDR3 has 17 amino acids. This CDR3 is CASSESARQTTNEKLFF. The CDR3 region has the DNA TGCGCCAGCAGTGAGTCTGCGAGACAGACAACTAATGAAAAACTGTTTTTT.

The CDR3 sequence is CASSGQEGYGYTF. The CDR3 nucleotides read TGCGCCAGCAGTGGCCAGGAGGGCTATGGCTACACCTTC. The chain has TRBV10-1 and TRBJ1-2, with no clear D. The CDR3 sequence is 13 residues long. Germline V gene lookup returns CDR1 WNHNN and CDR2 SYGVQD (reference sequence). The V end was cut by 4 bases, the J end by 4 bases, with 10 bases between.

The chain carries TRBV5-4 and TRBJ1-2; D ambiguous. V was pared by 4 bases and J by 1 base, with 11 bases between. CDR1 and CDR2 (germline): SGHNT, YYREEE (reference sequence). The CDR3 is 14 residues long. CDR3 sequence reads: CASSLRQVNYGYTF. DNA for the CDR3: TGTGCCAGCAGCCTCCGTCAGGTTAACTATGGCTACACCTTC.

The genes are TRBV21-1 and TRBJ1-5. TRBV21-1 is marked as a pseudogene. The CDR3 covers 17 residues. The CDR3 reads CASSRQSGGRGNQPQHF. CDR3 DNA: TGTGCCAGCAGCCGACAAAGCGGGGGGCGAGGCAATCAGCCCCAGCATTTT.

This chain connects TRBV6-5 to TRBJ1-4; D is ambiguous. The CDR3 consists of 13 residues. Germline V CDR1 and CDR2: MNHEY, SVGAGI. Trimming stripped 7 bases from V and 1 base from J, with 7 bases between. CDR3 in amino acids: CASKTVTNEKLFF. As DNA, the CDR3 is TGTGCCAGCAAAACAGTAACTAATGAAAAACTGTTTTTT.

This clone was observed a handful of times. The chain couples TRBV9 to TRBJ2-1, with D perhaps matching TRBD1 (6 bases). The V gene's germline CDR1 is SGDLS and CDR2 YYNGEE. There are 16 residues in the CDR3. Trimming removed 8 bases at V and 2 bases at J, with 20 bases between. The CDR3 coding sequence is TGTGCCAGTGAATCAGGGGAATCCATACCCTACAATGAGCAGTTCTTC. This sequence encodes CASESGESIPYNEQFF.